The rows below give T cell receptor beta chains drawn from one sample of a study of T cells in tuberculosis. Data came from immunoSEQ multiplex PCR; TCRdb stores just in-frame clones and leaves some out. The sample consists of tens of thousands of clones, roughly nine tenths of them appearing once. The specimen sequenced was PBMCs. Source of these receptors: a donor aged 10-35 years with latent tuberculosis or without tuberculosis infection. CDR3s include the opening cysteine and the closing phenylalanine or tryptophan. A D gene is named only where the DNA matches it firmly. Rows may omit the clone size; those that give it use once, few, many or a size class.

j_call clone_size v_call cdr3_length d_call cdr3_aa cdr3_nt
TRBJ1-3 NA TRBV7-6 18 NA CASSDHRTGDISGNTIYF TGTGCCAGCAGCGATCACCGGACGGGAGATATCTCTGGAAACACCATATATTTT
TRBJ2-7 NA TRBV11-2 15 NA CASSFSSVSSYEQYF TGTGCCAGCAGCTTTAGTAGCGTCAGCTCCTACGAGCAGTACTTC
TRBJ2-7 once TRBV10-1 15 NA CASSDSRGAGYEQYF TGCGCCAGCAGTGACTCCCGCGGAGCCGGCTACGAGCAGTACTTC
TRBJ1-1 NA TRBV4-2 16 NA CASSQTGTRSHTEAFF TGTGCCAGCAGCCAGACCGGGACACGGTCCCACACTGAAGCTTTCTTT
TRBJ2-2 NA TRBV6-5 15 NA CASARKFLNTGELFF TGTGCCAGCGCCAGGAAATTTTTGAACACCGGGGAGCTGTTTTTT
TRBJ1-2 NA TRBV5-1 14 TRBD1 CASAHSDRHYGYTF TGCGCCAGCGCCCACTCGGACAGGCACTATGGCTACACCTTC
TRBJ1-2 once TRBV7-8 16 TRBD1 CASSLEGTGSGYGYTF TGTGCCAGCAGCTTAGAGGGGACAGGGTCGGGCTATGGCTACACCTTC
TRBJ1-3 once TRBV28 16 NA CASIKGGFGSGNTIYF TGTGCCAGCATCAAAGGGGGTTTCGGCTCTGGAAACACCATATATTTT
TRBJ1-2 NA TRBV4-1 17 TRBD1 CASSQPGQGFVGYGYTF TGCGCCAGCAGCCAACCGGGACAGGGTTTTGTCGGCTATGGCTACACCTTC
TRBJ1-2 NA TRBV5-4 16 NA CASSLAQGREDYGYTF TGTGCCAGCAGCTTGGCCCAAGGGCGGGAAGACTATGGCTACACCTTC
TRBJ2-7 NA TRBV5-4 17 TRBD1 CASSLYRTGKSSYEQYF TGTGCCAGCAGCTTGTATAGGACAGGCAAAAGCTCCTACGAGCAGTACTTC
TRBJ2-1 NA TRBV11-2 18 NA CASSYPYGGLYKNNEQFF TGTGCCAGCAGCTACCCCTACGGAGGGCTGTACAAAAACAATGAGCAGTTCTTC
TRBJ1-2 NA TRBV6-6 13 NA CASREPPNYGYTF TGTGCCAGCAGGGAGCCCCCCAACTATGGCTACACCTTC
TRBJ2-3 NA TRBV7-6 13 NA CASSLGGANTQYF TGTGCCAGCAGCCTCGGCGGGGCAAATACGCAGTATTTT
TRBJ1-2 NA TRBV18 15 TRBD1 CASSPGTGGQYGYTF TGTGCCAGCTCCCCCGGGACAGGGGGCCAGTATGGCTACACCTTC
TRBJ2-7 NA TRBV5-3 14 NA CARPPPAGFYEQYF TGTGCCAGACCCCCCCCCGCCGGGTTCTACGAGCAGTACTTC
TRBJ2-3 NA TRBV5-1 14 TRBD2 CASSYMTSSDTQYF TGCGCCAGCAGCTACATGACTAGCTCAGATACGCAGTATTTT
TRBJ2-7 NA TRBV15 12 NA CATSRVGAEQYF TGTGCCACCAGCAGAGTGGGAGCCGAGCAGTACTTC
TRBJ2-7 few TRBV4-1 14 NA CASSQGRIQGGQYF TGCGCCAGCAGCCAAGGACGGATCCAAGGAGGGCAGTACTTC
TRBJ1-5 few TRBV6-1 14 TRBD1 CASIRTGGHQPQHF TGTGCCAGCATTCGGACAGGGGGCCATCAGCCCCAGCATTTT
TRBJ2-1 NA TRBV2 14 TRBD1 CASTRQGARGEQFF TGTGCCAGCACTAGACAGGGGGCCAGGGGTGAGCAGTTCTTC